This T cell receptor beta chain was recovered during a study of blood T cell repertoires in COVID-19. Study-level information: Collection of acute and convalescent COVID-19 samples took place in the United States, Italy and Spain. Sample material is recorded as cDNA or gDNA derived from T cells, B-cell-depleted T cells, or PBMCs.

Seattle patient enrollment occurred during active infection, with longitudinal follow-up thereafter. The V segment lost 3 bases and the J segment 9 bases; nucleotides outside the gene matches: 8. CDR3 size: 13 residues. In the original processing: Estimated nucleated cell counts came from reference gene primer amplification. TCRdb's table, derived via immunoSEQ multiplex PCR, lists solely in-frame clones and lacks some. The V and J calls and the clone size are those of that table, but D and trimming were determined from the DNA. The sample shows about 180,000 clones, under 90% of them seen only once.

This chain joins TRBV12-3 or TRBV12-4 and TRBJ2-7, with 7 bases that match TRBD2. Material for sequencing was peripheral blood. The sequence derives from a person between 65 and 79 years old with COVID-19, enrolled during active disease. CDR3 sequence: CASSLRPQRGQYF. The CDR3 DNA is TGTGCCAGCAGTTTGAGGCCTCAGCGGGGGCAGTACTTC.